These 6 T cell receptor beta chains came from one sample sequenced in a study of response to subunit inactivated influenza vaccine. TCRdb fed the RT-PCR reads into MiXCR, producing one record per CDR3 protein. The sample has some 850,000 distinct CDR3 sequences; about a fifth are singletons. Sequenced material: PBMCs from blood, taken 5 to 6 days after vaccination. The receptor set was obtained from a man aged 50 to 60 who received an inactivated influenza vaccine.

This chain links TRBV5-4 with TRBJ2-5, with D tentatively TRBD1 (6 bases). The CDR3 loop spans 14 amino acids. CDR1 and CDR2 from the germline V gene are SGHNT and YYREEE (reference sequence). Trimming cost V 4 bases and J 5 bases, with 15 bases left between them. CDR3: CASSAGQGRETQYF. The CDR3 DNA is TGTGCCAGCAGCGCGGGCCAGGGGCGGGAGACCCAGTACTTC. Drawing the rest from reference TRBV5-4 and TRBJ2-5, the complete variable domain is ETGVTQSPTHLIKTRGQQVTLRCSSQSGHNTVSWYQQALGQGPQFIFQYYREEENGRGNFPPRFSGLQFPNYSSELNVNALELDDSALYLCASSAGQGRETQYFGPGTRLLVL.

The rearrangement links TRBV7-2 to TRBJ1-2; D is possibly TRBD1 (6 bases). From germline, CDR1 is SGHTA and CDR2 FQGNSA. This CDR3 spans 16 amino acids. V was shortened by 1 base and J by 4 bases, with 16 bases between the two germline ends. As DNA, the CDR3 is TGTGCCAGCAGCTTAGTTGGGACACAGACGGGCTATGGCTACACCTTC. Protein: CASSLVGTQTGYGYTF.

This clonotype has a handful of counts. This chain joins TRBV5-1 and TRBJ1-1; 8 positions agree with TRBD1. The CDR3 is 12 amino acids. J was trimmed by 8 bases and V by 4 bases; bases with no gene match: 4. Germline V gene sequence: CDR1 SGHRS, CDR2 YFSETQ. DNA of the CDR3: TGCGCCAGCAGCATTGACAGGGGCGAAGCTTTCTTT. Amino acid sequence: CASSIDRGEAFF.

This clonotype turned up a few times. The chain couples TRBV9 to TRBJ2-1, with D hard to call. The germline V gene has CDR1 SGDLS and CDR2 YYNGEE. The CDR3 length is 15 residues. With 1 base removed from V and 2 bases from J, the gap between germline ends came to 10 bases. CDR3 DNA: TGTGCCAGCAGCGTATCGGACCCGCCCTACAATGAGCAGTTCTTC. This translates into CASSVSDPPYNEQFF.

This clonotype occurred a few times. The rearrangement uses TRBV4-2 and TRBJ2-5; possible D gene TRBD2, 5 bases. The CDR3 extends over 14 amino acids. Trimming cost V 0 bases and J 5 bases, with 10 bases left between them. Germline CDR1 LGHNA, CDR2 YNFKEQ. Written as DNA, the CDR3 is TGTGCCAGCAGCCAAGATAACGGGATGGAGACCCAGTACTTC. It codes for CASSQDNGMETQYF.

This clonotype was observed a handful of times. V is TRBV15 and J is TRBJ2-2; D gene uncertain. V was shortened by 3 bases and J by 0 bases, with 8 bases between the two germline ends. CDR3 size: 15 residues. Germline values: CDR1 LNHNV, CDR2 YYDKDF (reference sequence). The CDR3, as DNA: TGTGCCACCAGCAGGGACGTTTCGAACACCGGGGAGCTGTTTTTT. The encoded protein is CATSRDVSNTGELFF.